Each of the 29 T cell receptor beta chains below was sequenced from the same sample in a study of T cells in Graves' hyperthyroidism and ophthalmopathy. TCR beta CDR3 region amplification was performed from RNA transcripts. HTBI primers were the set used in a first-round RT-PCR of the TCR CDR3. TCRdb itself ran the multiplex PCR reads through MiXCR, one entry per CDR3 protein. The sample contains over 700,000 distinct CDR3 sequences, approximately 18% of which appear only once. Sequenced material: blood. Receptor source: a woman aged 45-65 years with Graves' hyperthyroidism that later progressed to Graves' ophthalmopathy.

V and J are TRBV5-6 and TRBJ2-7; 8 bases are a match to TRBD1. Trimming at V came to 0 bases and at J to 3 bases, leaving 5 bases not matched to a gene. This CDR3 is 15 amino acids long. Germline CDR1 and CDR2: SGHDT and YYEEEE. CDR3 amino acids: CASSLGTGTFYEQYF. For the CDR3, the DNA is TGTGCCAGCAGCTTGGGGACAGGGACCTTCTACGAGCAGTACTTC.

This clonotype was observed many times. This sequence joins TRBV7-3 and TRBJ2-3, with 9 nucleotides matching TRBD2. CDR1 and CDR2 (germline): SGHTA, FQGTGA. This CDR3 contains 14 residues. The V gene end was trimmed by 3 bases and the J gene end by 5 bases; junction bases not matched to a gene: 3. CDR3 loop: CASSFSGGGDTQYF. The CDR3 region has the DNA TGTGCCAGCAGCTTTAGCGGGGGAGGAGATACGCAGTATTTT.

The V gene is TRBV24-1, the J gene TRBJ2-2; D gene uncertain. Between the trimmed V and J ends, which lost 3 bases and 0 bases, there was a span of 4 bases. The length of the CDR3 is 14 residues. CDR1 and CDR2 (germline): KGHDR, SFDVKD. The CDR3 coding sequence is TGTGCCACCAGTGATCGTCCGAACACCGGGGAGCTGTTTTTT. It specifies CATSDRPNTGELFF.

V is TRBV7-2 and J is TRBJ1-5; D is uncertain. Germline CDR1 is SGHTA and CDR2 is FQGNSA. Trimming pared 1 base from V and 0 bases from J, leaving 13 bases between. The CDR3 totals 17 residues. The CDR3 reads CASSLVRGGLSNQPQHF. CDR3 DNA sequence: TGTGCCAGCAGCTTAGTGCGGGGAGGCCTTAGCAATCAGCCCCAGCATTTT.

This clonotype was counted many times. This rearrangement joins TRBV20-1 to TRBJ2-7, with 7 positions matching TRBD1. The CDR3 is 14 residues long. CDR1 DFQATT and CDR2 SNEGSKA come from the germline V gene (reference sequence). The V gene end was trimmed by 1 base and the J gene end by 4 bases; junction bases not matched to a gene: 7. CDR3 nucleotides: TGCAGTGCTAGAGGTCAGGGGGATGCTTACGAGCAGTACTTC. It is translated as CSARGQGDAYEQYF.

The CDR3 loop reads CASSRNGRPTNEKLFF. The CDR3 nucleotides read TGTGCCAGCAGCCGAAACGGCAGGCCAACTAATGAAAAACTGTTTTTT. V and J are TRBV7-2 and TRBJ1-4; D gene unclear. The ends were cut back, 5 bases at V and 0 bases at J, with 13 bases in the middle. Germline-derived CDR1 and CDR2 are SGHTA and FQGNSA. The length of the CDR3 is 16 residues. Drawing the rest from reference TRBV7-2 and TRBJ1-4, the complete variable domain is GAGVSQSPSNKVTEKGKDVELRCDPISGHTALYWYRQSLGQGLEFLIYFQGNSAPDKSGLPSDRFSAERTGGSVSTLTIQRTQQEDSAVYLCASSRNGRPTNEKLFFGSGTQLSVL.

The rearrangement uses TRBV28 and TRBJ1-2; D remains unclear. Germline V gene sequence: CDR1 MDHEN, CDR2 SYDVKM. V lost 2 bases, J lost 4 bases, and 11 bases lay in between. The CDR3 is 14 residues long. The CDR3 bases are TGTGCCAGCAGTTTAATCCCCGAACCCTATGGCTACACCTTC. It is translated as CASSLIPEPYGYTF.

This clonotype appeared many times. The chain employs TRBV2 and TRBJ1-1; D may be TRBD1 (5 bases). V shed 6 bases and J shed 0 bases, with 8 bases lying between them. From germline, CDR1 is SNHLY and CDR2 FYNNEI. The CDR3 sequence is 13 residues long. CDR3 in DNA: TGTGCCAGCAGAGAGGGGATGAACACTGAAGCTTTCTTT. Protein product: CASREGMNTEAFF. The full variable domain, rest sourced from reference TRBV2 and TRBJ1-1, is EPEVTQTPSHQVTQMGQEVILRCVPISNHLYFYWYRQILGQKVEFLVSFYNNEISEKSEIFDDQFSVERPDGSNFTLKIRSTKLEDSAMYFCASREGMNTEAFFGQGTRLTVV.

This chain uses TRBV20-1 with TRBJ1-5; D unclear. This CDR3 region has 13 residues. In germline, CDR1 is DFQATT, CDR2 SNEGSKA (reference sequence). V lost 2 bases, J lost 4 bases, and 9 bases lay in between. The CDR3, as DNA: TGCAGTGCTAGACCCCCCCCAAATCAGCCCCAGCATTTT. It yields the protein CSARPPPNQPQHF.

V gene TRBV5-1 combines with J gene TRBJ1-2; TRBD1 matches at 7 bases. Germline V gives CDR1 SGHRS, CDR2 YFSETQ. V gave up 5 bases and J gave up 3 bases; unmatched junction bases: 7. This CDR3 spans 14 amino acids. In DNA form, the CDR3 reads TGCGCCAGCAGAGTTCAGGGGGACTACTATGGCTACACCTTC. Amino acids: CASRVQGDYYGYTF. Based on the CDR3 plus reference TRBV5-1 and TRBJ1-2, the full variable domain is KAGVTQTPRYLIKTRGQQVTLSCSPISGHRSVSWYQQTPGQGLQFLFEYFSETQRNKGNFPGRFSGRQFSNSRSEMNVSTLELGDSALYLCASRVQGDYYGYTFGSGTRLTVV.

This clonotype was seen repeatedly, ten times or more. The chain has TRBV20-1 and TRBJ1-6; D may be TRBD1 (6 bases). Germline V CDR1 and CDR2: DFQATT, SNEGSKA (reference sequence). The V and J ends lost 3 bases and 7 bases respectively, with 22 bases between them. The CDR3 runs to 17 residues. The CDR3 nucleotides are TGCAGTGCTAGCCGGGGTACAGGGTCTAAAGTGAATTCACCCCTCCACTTT. It specifies CSASRGTGSKVNSPLHF.

This clonotype was found a few times. The chain uses TRBV29-1 and TRBJ1-2, with no clear D. This CDR3 has 11 amino acids. V was cut by 7 bases and J by 4 bases, with 10 bases left in between. Germline CDR1 is SQVTM and CDR2 is ANQGSEA. The CDR3 DNA reads TGCAGCGCTCTTTCAAGCTATGGCTACACCTTC. Protein sequence: CSALSSYGYTF.

This clonotype was detected a few times. The chain combines TRBV20-1 with TRBJ2-7; weak D call: TRBD2 (5 bases). Germline V gives CDR1 DFQATT, CDR2 SNEGSKA (reference sequence). CDR3 length: 14 residues. Trimming took off 5 bases at V and 0 bases at J, with 14 bases between the two ends. The DNA of the CDR3 is TGCAGTGCTGGTGGAGGCAGGAGCTCCTACGAGCAGTACTTC. It encodes CSAGGGRSSYEQYF.

The gene calls are TRBV6-1 and TRBJ2-1, with 9 bases aligning to TRBD1. CDR3 length equals 13 residues. Germline CDR1 reads MNHNS; CDR2 reads SASEGT. With V trimmed by 6 bases and J by 7 bases, 4 bases remained unmatched. The CDR3 spells CASRGTGKNEQFF. CDR3 bases: TGTGCCAGCAGGGGGACAGGGAAGAATGAGCAGTTCTTC.

The rearrangement links TRBV7-8 to TRBJ2-2; TRBD2 aligns across 8 bases. Germline V gene sequence: CDR1 SGHVS, CDR2 FQNEAQ. The V gene end was trimmed by 4 bases and the J gene end by 4 bases; junction bases not matched to a gene: 11. The CDR3 has 17 amino acids. CDR3 bases: TGTGCCAGCAGCTCAGTACTAGCGGAAGAACCCACCGGGGAGCTGTTTTTT. Protein: CASSSVLAEEPTGELFF.

This clonotype was observed at least ten times. The chain combines TRBV3-1 with TRBJ1-6, with D maybe TRBD1 (5 bases). Germline assignment: CDR1 LGHDT and CDR2 YNNKEL (reference sequence). The CDR3 totals 13 residues. V lost 3 bases and J 12 bases, leaving 12 bases between the germline ends. CDR3 loop: CASSQGDLKPLHF. DNA for the CDR3: TGTGCCAGCAGCCAGGGGGACCTAAAACCCCTCCACTTT.

This clonotype was picked up a small number of times. The chain has TRBV6-1 and TRBJ2-1, with D possibly being TRBD2 (6 bases). Trimming took 3 bases from V and 0 from J, leaving 18 bases between them. CDR1 and CDR2 from the germline V gene are MNHNS and SASEGT. The CDR3 is 18 amino acids. The CDR3 sequence is CASSDSFASVRSYNEQFF. For the CDR3, the DNA is TGTGCCAGCAGTGACTCTTTTGCTAGCGTACGCTCCTACAATGAGCAGTTCTTC.

This clonotype was detected many times. This chain uses TRBV5-1 with TRBJ2-4, with D possibly matching TRBD2 (5 bases). Trimming pared 1 base from V and 5 bases from J, leaving 16 bases between. The CDR3 covers 16 residues. Germline loops: CDR1 SGHRS, CDR2 YFSETQ. The CDR3 loop reads CASSLFGMLGQNIQYF. The CDR3 DNA follows: TGCGCCAGCAGCTTGTTCGGGATGTTGGGCCAAAACATTCAGTACTTC.

The V and J genes are TRBV19 and TRBJ1-5; the match to TRBD1 covers 7 bases. V lost 6 bases to trimming and J lost 4 bases; unmatched junction nucleotides: 9. The CDR3 loop spans 15 amino acids. CDR1 LNHDA and CDR2 SQIVND come from the germline V gene (reference sequence). The CDR3 spells CASREQGRRNQPQHF. The CDR3 region has the DNA TGTGCCAGTAGGGAACAGGGGAGGAGGAATCAGCCCCAGCATTTT.

This clonotype has a handful of counts. The chain links TRBV7-9 to TRBJ2-1; 7 bases are a match to TRBD2. The ends lost 5 bases at V and 4 bases at J; junction bases unmatched: 8. The CDR3 consists of 15 residues. Germline-derived CDR1 and CDR2 are SEHNR and FQNEAQ (reference sequence). The CDR3 spells CASSRGLVEYNEQFF. The CDR3 DNA is TGTGCCAGCAGCCGCGGACTAGTGGAATACAATGAGCAGTTCTTC.

The genes are TRBV20-1 and TRBJ2-7; maybe TRBD1 (5 bases). The V and J ends lost 0 bases and 3 bases respectively, with 18 bases between them. Per the germline V gene, CDR1 is DFQATT and CDR2 is SNEGSKA (reference sequence). This CDR3 is 16 amino acids long. The CDR3 spells CSARDNADSRGYEQYF. In DNA form, the CDR3 reads TGCAGTGCTAGAGATAATGCCGACAGTAGAGGCTACGAGCAGTACTTC.

This clonotype occurred many times. This sequence joins TRBV5-1 and TRBJ2-1, with D perhaps matching TRBD1 or TRBD2 (5 bases each). V lost 0 bases, J lost 8 bases, and 15 bases lay in between. Germline values: CDR1 SGHRS, CDR2 YFSETQ. This CDR3 has 15 residues. The CDR3 region has the DNA TGCGCCAGCAGCTTGGAGGGACCAGGGAGCGATGAGCAGTTCTTC. This translates into CASSLEGPGSDEQFF.

About this clonotype: Mismatch with germline at one junction end may stem from a read error. The chain employs TRBV3-1 and TRBJ2-2; D not certain. The CDR3 consists of 13 residues. Germline V gene data show CDR1 as LGHDT and CDR2 as YNNKEL (reference sequence). The CDR3 sequence is CAGSPLYTGELFF. The CDR3 nucleotides are TGTGCCGGCAGCCCTCTATACACCGGGGAGCTGTTTTTT.

J is TRBJ2-5 and V is TRBV20-1; 9 nucleotides match TRBD2. The CDR3 is 18 residues long. The V gene's germline CDR1 is DFQATT and CDR2 SNEGSKA (reference sequence). V lost 2 bases and J lost 7; bases outside the gene matches: 20. DNA of the CDR3: TGCAGTGCTAGAAGTAACAGCGGGGGGCAACGTGAAACTGGGACCCAGTACTTC. Amino acid sequence: CSARSNSGGQRETGTQYF.

The CDR3 region is CASSEFAGGESYEQYF. The CDR3 coding sequence is TGCGCCAGCAGTGAGTTCGCAGGGGGTGAAAGTTACGAGCAGTACTTC. This chain uses TRBV10-1 with TRBJ2-7; 7 nucleotides agree with TRBD1. The CDR3 is made up of 16 amino acids. Germline V gene sequence: CDR1 WNHNN, CDR2 SYGVQD (reference sequence). The ends lost 1 base at V and 4 bases at J; junction bases unmatched: 10.

V gene TRBV20-1 combines with J gene TRBJ1-2; 8 bases match TRBD1. The CDR3 is 15 residues long. V was pared by 2 bases and J by 7 bases, with 12 bases of the junction left unmatched. The germline CDR1 and CDR2 sequences are DFQATT and SNEGSKA (reference sequence). In DNA, the CDR3 is TGCAGTGCTAGACCGCTTGGACAGGGTTCGGCTGGCTACACCTTC. Translated: CSARPLGQGSAGYTF.

V and J are TRBV20-1 and TRBJ2-1; D not resolved. The CDR3 sequence is 13 residues long. V was clipped by 0 bases and J by 7 bases, with 10 bases between them. In germline, CDR1 is DFQATT, CDR2 SNEGSKA (reference sequence). CDR3 in DNA: TGCAGTGCTAGAGATGCCACGACGAATGAGCAGTTCTTC. This gives the protein CSARDATTNEQFF.

The gene calls are TRBV5-1 and TRBJ1-4; no definite D call. CDR1 and CDR2 from the germline V gene are SGHRS and YFSETQ. The CDR3 sequence is 13 residues long. V shed 4 bases and J shed 8 bases, with 12 bases lying between them. Written as DNA, the CDR3 is TGCGCCAGCAGCCAAGACATCGGGGAAAAACTGTTTTTT. This encodes CASSQDIGEKLFF.

This clonotype showed up just a few times. The rearrangement uses TRBV7-8 and TRBJ1-4; weak D call: TRBD1 (5 bases). Trimming removed 5 bases at V and 1 base at J, with 17 bases between. The CDR3 sequence is 17 residues long. CDR1 is SGHVS, CDR2 FQNEAQ, per germline. Written as DNA, the CDR3 is TGTGCCAGCAGCGGCAATGATTGGGACCGAACTAATGAAAAACTGTTTTTT. Its protein is CASSGNDWDRTNEKLFF.